This is a list of T cell receptor beta chains from one sample in a study of blood T cell repertoires in COVID-19. The data were produced by immunoSEQ multiplex PCR, yet TCRdb's version contains in-frame clones alone and is incomplete. The table records 200,000 to 300,000 clones, roughly 90% of them present only once. Sequencing was carried out using PBMCs or T cells enriched from blood (not recorded which). The receptors were gathered from a woman aged 25-40 years with acute COVID-19. Each CDR3 is given with its conserved first and last residue. A D gene is named only where the DNA matches it firmly. For some rows the clone size is stated as once, few or many, or as a class when expanded; others skip it.

- | TRBJ1-6 | - | 17 | TRBV5-1 | CASSQKQLSSYNSPLHF | TGCGCCAGCAGCCAAAAACAGCTTAGCTCCTATAATTCACCCCTCCACTTT
- | TRBJ2-7 | - | 16 | TRBV11-3 | CASSLASASTLLSQYF | TGTGCCAGCAGCTTAGCCTCAGCGTCAACCCTACTCAGCCAGTACTTC
- | TRBJ1-2 | - | 14 | TRBV29-1 | CSVELADILYGYTF | TGCAGCGTTGAACTGGCCGACATCCTCTATGGCTACACCTTC
- | TRBJ2-2 | once | 15 | TRBV13 | CASSSRRSYTGELFF | TGTGCCAGCAGCTCGCGCCGGAGCTACACCGGGGAGCTGTTTTTT
TRBD2 | TRBJ2-5 | - | 16 | TRBV7-7 | CASSLGLAGHQETQYF | TGTGCCAGCAGCTTGGGACTAGCGGGGCACCAAGAGACCCAGTACTTC
- | TRBJ1-3 | - | 17 | TRBV25-1 | CASSAPWGGGSGNTIYF | TGTGCCAGCAGTGCCCCATGGGGGGGTGGATCTGGAAACACCATATATTTT
- | TRBJ1-2 | few | 12 | TRBV12-3/TRBV12-4 | CASRISQGTYTF | TGTGCCAGCAGAATCAGTCAGGGGACCTACACCTTC
TRBD1 | TRBJ1-2 | - | 15 | TRBV25-1 | CARGSDRDRDYGYTF | TGTGCCAGAGGGTCAGATCGGGACAGGGACTATGGCTACACCTTC
TRBD1 | TRBJ1-4 | - | 14 | TRBV7-2 | CASSLDRGDEKLFF | TGTGCCAGCAGCCTGGACAGGGGAGATGAAAAACTGTTTTTT
TRBD2 | TRBJ2-5 | - | 14 | TRBV9 | CASSVGGGAQTQYF | TGTGCCAGCAGCGTAGGCGGGGGGGCACAGACCCAGTACTTC
TRBD2 | TRBJ2-5 | - | 16 | TRBV7-9 | CASSTKGLAGHETQYF | TGTGCCAGCAGCACAAAGGGACTAGCGGGTCATGAGACCCAGTACTTC
TRBD1 | TRBJ2-2 | - | 17 | TRBV4-1 | CASSHSRDRGDTGELFF | TGCGCCAGCAGCCACTCCCGGGACAGGGGAGACACCGGGGAGCTGTTTTTT